A selection of T cell receptor beta chains follows, all from one sample in a study of blood T cell repertoires in COVID-19. Using immunoSEQ multiplex PCR, the repertoire was profiled, and TCRdb retains in-frame clones only, with some absent. The table lists 200,000 to 250,000 clones, about nine tenths of them singletons. The sample taken for sequencing was peripheral blood. These TCRs come from a man aged 25-45 years with COVID-19, enrolled during active disease. The CDR3 runs from the conserved cysteine through the conserved F or W. The D gene is left open where the match is weak. Expanded clones are given a class, and other clones once, few, many or no size at all.

>-|TRBV5-1|TRBJ2-7|12|-
CASSLDRAGQYF
TGCGCCAGCAGCTTGGACAGGGCGGGGCAGTACTTC
>-|TRBV6-1|TRBJ2-7|16|-
CASSERHLPGLDEQYF
TGTGCCAGCAGTGAACGACACCTCCCAGGGCTCGACGAGCAGTACTTC
>-|TRBV12-3/TRBV12-4|TRBJ1-1|12|-
CASSLKLQTSFF
TGTGCCAGCAGTTTAAAATTACAGACATCTTTCTTT
>-|TRBV19|TRBJ1-2|12|-
CASSPGNYGYTF
TGTGCCAGTAGTCCGGGAAACTATGGCTACACCTTC
>TRBD2|TRBV7-9|TRBJ2-3|16|-
CASSFTSGGGTDTQYF
TGTGCCAGCAGCTTTACTAGCGGGGGGGGCACAGATACGCAGTATTTT
>-|TRBV5-8|TRBJ2-3|15|-
CASSLAGQGTDTQYF
TGTGCCAGCAGCTTGGCAGGGCAGGGCACAGATACGCAGTATTTT
>-|TRBV24-1|TRBJ1-2|15|-
CATSDPRRGDYGYTF
TGTGCCACCAGTGACCCAAGACGGGGAGACTATGGCTACACCTTC
>-|TRBV28|TRBJ1-2|15|-
CASRTLDSLNYGYTF
TGTGCCAGCAGAACCCTGGACAGCCTTAACTATGGCTACACCTTC
>-|TRBV3-1/TRBV3-2|TRBJ1-1|15|-
CASSVRGFGYSEAFF
TGTGCCAGCAGCGTCCGGGGGTTCGGTTACTCTGAAGCTTTCTTT
>TRBD2|TRBV19|TRBJ2-7|16|-
CASSSNFAGGSYEQYF
TGTGCCAGTAGTTCCAATTTCGCGGGAGGTTCCTACGAGCAGTACTTC
>-|TRBV11-2|TRBJ1-2|13|-
CASSLEGASGYTF
TGTGCCAGCAGCTTAGAGGGGGCGAGTGGCTACACCTTC
>-|TRBV30|TRBJ2-5|13|-
CAWSMAGTETQYF
TGTGCCTGGAGTATGGCGGGGACGGAGACCCAGTACTTC
>-|TRBV5-1|TRBJ2-5|15|-
CASSLGRTIQETQYF
TGCGCCAGCAGCTTGGGACGGACTATACAAGAGACCCAGTACTTC
>-|TRBV5-6|TRBJ1-2|15|-
CASSLIMDSNYGYTF
TGTGCCAGCAGCTTGATCATGGACAGCAACTATGGCTACACCTTC
>TRBD1|TRBV7-9|TRBJ1-5|16|-
CASSSDRVGGHQPQHF
TGTGCCAGCAGCTCCGACAGGGTCGGAGGGCATCAGCCCCAGCATTTT
>TRBD2|TRBV19|TRBJ2-1|13|-
CATLGGMNYEQFF
TGTGCCACCTTGGGAGGGATGAACTATGAGCAGTTCTTC
>TRBD2|TRBV12-3/TRBV12-4|TRBJ2-2|13|-
CASSFRGAGELFF
TGTGCCAGCAGTTTTCGGGGGGCCGGGGAGCTGTTTTTT
>TRBD2|TRBV5-1|TRBJ2-1|20|-
CASSSGTSPFRLGSRNEQFF
TGCGCCAGCAGCTCCGGGACTAGCCCGTTTCGGTTGGGTTCAAGGAATGAGCAGTTCTTC
>-|TRBV7-2|TRBJ1-5|17|few
CASSLVMASTGLGPQHF
TGTGCCAGCAGCTTAGTAATGGCGTCAACAGGTTTAGGGCCCCAGCATTTT
>-|TRBV3-1/TRBV3-2|TRBJ1-5|15|-
CASSQVGGLGQPQHF
TGTGCCAGCAGCCAAGTGGGGGGACTCGGGCAGCCCCAGCATTTT
>TRBD2|TRBV7-2|TRBJ2-1|16|-
CASSLGLAGGRNEQFF
TGTGCCAGCAGCTTAGGTCTAGCGGGAGGCCGGAATGAGCAGTTCTTC
>TRBD2|TRBV27|TRBJ2-1|16|-
CASSLTSGGNYNEQFF
TGTGCCAGCAGTTTAACTAGCGGGGGTAACTACAATGAGCAGTTCTTC
>TRBD2|TRBV4-2|TRBJ2-1|18|-
CASSQDPLAGLIWNEQFF
TGTGCCAGCAGCCAAGATCCACTAGCGGGATTAATCTGGAATGAGCAGTTCTTC
>TRBD2|TRBV27|TRBJ2-1|15|-
CASSLRAGAPSEQFF
TGTGCCAGCAGTTTACGAGCGGGGGCGCCCAGTGAGCAGTTCTTC
>TRBD2|TRBV29-1|TRBJ2-2|16|-
CSVSTSGGIGVGELFF
TGCAGCGTTTCTACTAGCGGGGGGATTGGTGTCGGGGAGCTGTTTTTT
>TRBD1|TRBV19|TRBJ2-7|16|-
CASSSFDEDRGYEQYF
TGTGCCAGTAGTTCCTTTGATGAGGACAGGGGCTACGAGCAGTACTTC
>-|TRBV5-4|TRBJ1-1|13|-
CASSLGGLPEAFF
TGTGCCAGCAGCTTGGGCGGGCTTCCTGAAGCTTTCTTT
>TRBD1|TRBV4-3|TRBJ1-2|16|-
CASSQDDRGSFYGYTF
TGCGCCAGCAGCCAAGATGACAGGGGGTCCTTCTATGGCTACACCTTC
>TRBD1|TRBV7-2|TRBJ2-5|14|-
CASSTRRQGETQYF
TGTGCCAGCAGCACTCGAAGACAGGGGGAGACCCAGTACTTC
>-|TRBV6-6|TRBJ2-1|15|-
CASSITGPGINEQFF
TGTGCCAGCAGTATAACAGGGCCGGGTATCAATGAGCAGTTCTTC
>-|TRBV7-8|TRBJ1-6|16|once
CASSLSASSYNSPLHF
TGTGCCAGCAGCTTATCAGCGAGCTCCTATAATTCACCCCTCCACTTT
>-|TRBV30|TRBJ2-7|13|-
CAWSTVQGREQYF
TGTGCCTGGTCGACTGTACAGGGACGCGAGCAGTACTTC
>-|TRBV27|TRBJ2-3|16|-
CASSLLGAGGTDTQYF
TGTGCCAGCAGTTTACTAGGTGCAGGGGGCACAGATACGCAGTATTTT
>TRBD1|TRBV3-1/TRBV3-2|TRBJ1-2|17|once
CASSQQRWTGALYGYTF
TGTGCCAGCAGCCAACAGCGTTGGACAGGGGCTCTCTATGGCTACACCTTC
>TRBD1|TRBV6-5|TRBJ1-2|15|-
CASSRMTGEVGGYTF
TGTGCCAGCAGCAGGATGACAGGGGAGGTGGGGGGCTACACCTTC
>-|TRBV5-8|TRBJ2-1|15|once
CASSLGGNGYNEQFF
TGTGCCAGCAGCTTGGGTGGTAACGGTTACAATGAGCAGTTCTTC
>TRBD1|TRBV7-9|TRBJ1-6|17|-
CASSSPKDRADNSPLHF
TGTGCCAGCAGCTCCCCCAAGGACAGGGCAGATAATTCACCCCTCCACTTT
>TRBD2|TRBV7-6|TRBJ2-7|15|-
CASSRTSGDSYEQYF
TGTGCCAGCAGCCGGACTAGCGGGGATTCCTACGAGCAGTACTTC
>-|TRBV7-8|TRBJ1-2|14|-
CASSLGGPKDGYTF
TGTGCCAGCAGCTTAGGGGGGCCTAAAGACGGCTACACCTTC
>TRBD2|TRBV3-1/TRBV3-2|TRBJ2-1|15|-
CASSDIAGVGDEQFF
TGTGCCAGCAGCGACATAGCGGGAGTGGGCGATGAGCAGTTCTTC
>TRBD2|TRBV28|TRBJ2-7|16|-
CASSSGGGGISYEQYF
TGTGCCAGCAGTTCCGGGGGGGGCGGGATTTCCTACGAGCAGTACTTC
>TRBD1|TRBV25-1|TRBJ1-4|15|-
CASSEYRTGNEKLFF
TGTGCCAGCAGTGAATATAGGACAGGGAATGAAAAACTGTTTTTT
>TRBD2|TRBV5-4|TRBJ2-2|15|-
CASRTGTSGTGELFF
TGTGCCAGCAGGACCGGGACTAGCGGGACCGGGGAGCTGTTTTTT
>-|TRBV6-5|TRBJ2-2|15|-
CASSYSTLNVAELFF
TGTGCCAGCAGTTACTCGACTCTTAACGTGGCCGAGCTGTTTTTT
>-|TRBV28|TRBJ2-7|14|few
CAVLSEGNSYEQYF
TGTGCGGTCCTCTCTGAGGGCAACTCCTACGAGCAGTACTTC
>-|TRBV28|TRBJ1-3|15|-
CASSPGGISGNTIYF
TGTGCCAGCAGTCCTGGCGGGATCTCTGGAAACACCATATATTTT
>-|TRBV15|TRBJ2-5|12|-
CATSRDLYKGDF
TGTGCCACCAGCAGAGATTTGTATAAGGGGGACTTC
>TRBD1|TRBV7-2|TRBJ2-2|16|-
CASSFSGTGNTGELFF
TGTGCCAGCAGCTTTTCAGGGACAGGGAACACCGGGGAGCTGTTTTTT
>-|TRBV5-1|TRBJ1-4|15|-
CASSLESATNEKLFF
TGCGCCAGCAGCTTGGAGTCAGCAACTAATGAAAAACTGTTTTTT
>TRBD2|TRBV10-2|TRBJ2-1|15|-
CASRVAGFIYGEQFF
TGCGCCAGCAGGGTAGCGGGATTCATCTACGGTGAGCAGTTCTTC
>-|TRBV4-3|TRBJ1-3|13|-
CASSLWPGNTIYF
TGCGCCAGCAGCCTCTGGCCAGGAAACACCATATATTTT
>-|TRBV4-2|TRBJ2-2|18|-
CASSQESRGRLNTGELFF
TGTGCCAGCAGCCAAGAGTCCAGGGGCCGGTTAAACACCGGGGAGCTGTTTTTT
>-|TRBV18|TRBJ1-2|14|once
CASSPNGTPYGYTF
TGTGCCAGCTCACCAAACGGTACCCCATATGGCTACACCTTC
>-|TRBV5-4|TRBJ1-6|13|-
CASSFKQGEPLHF
TGTGCCAGCAGCTTTAAACAGGGTGAACCCCTCCACTTT
>-|TRBV3-1/TRBV3-2|TRBJ2-7|13|-
CASSQLNRPGQYF
TGTGCCAGCAGCCAGCTGAATCGTCCGGGGCAGTACTTC
>-|TRBV6-1|TRBJ1-2|14|-
CASSETAGVYGYTF
TGTGCCAGCAGTGAAACCGCCGGGGTCTATGGCTACACCTTC
>TRBD1|TRBV27|TRBJ1-2|14|-
CASSSRTGNYGYTF
TGTGCCAGCAGTTCTCGGACAGGGAACTATGGCTACACCTTC